What follows are 23 T cell receptor beta chains derived from one specimen sequenced in a study of spatial heterogeneity in lung cancer. TCRdb used MiXCR to reprocess the 5' RACE reads, holding one entry per CDR3 protein. This table holds some 30,000 distinct CDR3 sequences, approximately 5.9% found once. Regarding time point: blood at routine non-recurrence follow-up after resection. The sample here was PBMCs, taken at follow-up. These receptors all come from a female donor with early-stage non-small cell lung cancer.

In this sample, this clonotype turned up many times. V and J are TRBV7-2 and TRBJ2-1; D gene unclear. In germline, CDR1 is SGHTA, CDR2 FQGNSA. The CDR3 is made up of 15 amino acids. V lost 1 base and J lost 7, with 14 bases in between. CDR3 region: CASSLESFIRNEQFF. CDR3 in DNA: TGTGCCAGCAGCTTAGAGAGTTTTATTAGGAATGAGCAGTTCTTC. Combining the CDR3 with reference TRBV7-2 and TRBJ2-1 gives the whole variable domain GAGVSQSPSNKVTEKGKDVELRCDPISGHTALYWYRQSLGQGLEFLIYFQGNSAPDKSGLPSDRFSAERTGGSVSTLTIQRTQQEDSAVYLCASSLESFIRNEQFFGPGTRLTVL.

Ten or more counts support this clonotype. The chain recombines TRBV12-3 or TRBV12-4 with TRBJ1-1; possible D gene TRBD1, 5 bases. The length of the CDR3 is 14 residues. The V gene lost 1 base and the J gene lost 2 bases, with 8 bases spanning the gap. For the CDR3, the DNA is TGTGCCAGCAGTTTAGGACAGTTAAACACTGAAGCTTTCTTT. Protein: CASSLGQLNTEAFF.

Many counts were recorded for this clonotype. The chain joins TRBV19 to TRBJ2-5; D might be TRBD2 (6 bases). The ends were cut back, 4 bases at V and 4 bases at J, with 13 bases in the middle. The CDR3 length is 14 residues. The germline gives CDR1 LNHDA, CDR2 SQIVND (reference sequence). The CDR3 loop is CASSSGASLETQYF. CDR3 DNA: TGTGCCAGTAGTAGCGGGGCCTCCCTAGAGACCCAGTACTTC.

This clonotype was seen many times. V usage is TRBV12-3 or TRBV12-4 and J usage is TRBJ1-5; 10 bases line up with TRBD1. The CDR3 sequence is 16 residues long. J was trimmed by 3 bases and V by 4 bases; bases with no gene match: 6. The CDR3 sequence is CASSSPGTGANQPQHF. The CDR3, as DNA: TGTGCCAGCAGTTCCCCCGGGACAGGGGCCAATCAGCCCCAGCATTTT.

This clonotype was seen repeatedly, ten times or more. V and J are TRBV7-2 and TRBJ2-3; 9 bases match TRBD2. The junction had 12 bases not matched to a gene; V was cut back by 5 bases and J by 6 bases. Germline CDR1 SGHTA, CDR2 FQGNSA. The CDR3 totals 16 residues. The CDR3 sequence is CASSGGGGAGGDTQYF. The CDR3, as DNA: TGTGCCAGCAGCGGAGGCGGAGGAGCGGGGGGTGATACGCAGTATTTT.

CDR3 bases: TGTGCCAGCAGCCAAGCCGTGACAGCAGATACGCAGTATTTT. It encodes CASSQAVTADTQYF. The chain uses TRBV3-1 and TRBJ2-3; tentative D call: TRBD1 (5 bases). With 1 base removed from V and 4 bases from J, the gap between germline ends came to 9 bases. This CDR3 region has 14 residues. Germline loops: CDR1 LGHDT, CDR2 YNNKEL (reference sequence).

The sample holds a few counts of this clonotype. The gene calls are TRBV5-1 and TRBJ1-6; TRBD1 might be the D (5 bases). The CDR3 is 13 residues long. Germline loops: CDR1 SGHRS, CDR2 YFSETQ. The V and J ends lost 0 bases and 10 bases respectively, with 8 bases between them. The CDR3 spells CASSLARDSPLHF. The CDR3 bases are TGCGCCAGCAGCTTGGCCAGGGACTCACCCCTCCACTTT.

This clonotype was counted ten times or more. J is TRBJ1-5 and V is TRBV7-9, with 9 bases lining up with TRBD1. The CDR3 extends over 13 amino acids. V gave up 10 bases and J gave up 3 bases; unmatched junction bases: 4. Per germline, CDR1 SEHNR and CDR2 FQNEAQ (reference sequence). The CDR3 DNA sequence: TGTGCCACCGGACAGGGGCCCAATCAGCCCCAGCATTTT. Its translation is CATGQGPNQPQHF.

This clonotype has more than one count but fewer than ten. V usage is TRBV6-6 and J usage is TRBJ1-1, with D possibly TRBD1 on 6 matching bases. There are 15 residues in the CDR3. Germline CDR1 MNHNY, CDR2 SVGAGI (reference sequence). The V gene lost 6 bases and the J gene lost 1 base, with 15 bases spanning the gap. CDR3 region: CASSLGTMRNTEAFF. Here the CDR3 DNA reads TGTGCCAGCAGCCTCGGGACAATGCGGAACACTGAAGCTTTCTTT.

V and J are TRBV6-2 or TRBV6-3 and TRBJ2-7; 7 bases match TRBD1. This CDR3 is built from 15 residues. J was trimmed by 4 bases and V by 2 bases; bases with no gene match: 8. Per the germline V gene, CDR1 is MNHEY and CDR2 is SVGEGT. DNA of the CDR3: TGTGCCAGCAGTTACCTCGCGAGGGGGCCTTACGAGCAGTACTTC. Its translation is CASSYLARGPYEQYF.

The table lists this clonotype with many counts. The chain is built from TRBV28 and TRBJ1-5; D remains ambiguous. Germline V gene data show CDR1 as MDHEN and CDR2 as SYDVKM. CDR3 length equals 13 residues. Trimming removed 5 bases from V and 4 bases from J, with 9 bases in between. The CDR3: CASSSDGNQPQHF. In nucleotides, the CDR3 is TGTGCCAGCAGTAGTGACGGTAATCAGCCCCAGCATTTT.

The chain has TRBV20-1 and TRBJ2-3, with TRBD2 matching over 7 bases. Germline CDR1 is DFQATT and CDR2 is SNEGSKA (reference sequence). Losses at the gene ends were 4 bases for V and 2 bases for J; bases not matched to a gene: 9. CDR3 size: 15 residues. Here the CDR3 reads CSATPLADVTDTQYF. DNA of the CDR3: TGCAGTGCTACCCCTCTAGCGGACGTCACAGATACGCAGTATTTT.

The chain links TRBV5-4 to TRBJ2-1, with 9 bases lining up with TRBD2. From germline, CDR1 is SGHNT and CDR2 YYREEE (reference sequence). Trimming at V came to 1 base and at J to 4 bases, leaving 9 bases not matched to a gene. The CDR3 covers 17 residues. The CDR3 bases are TGTGCCAGCAGCTTGTCCTGGGGAGCGGGGGGTTACAATGAGCAGTTCTTC. Translation gives CASSLSWGAGGYNEQFF.

The chain employs TRBV29-1 and TRBJ2-5, with a possible D match to TRBD2 (5 bases). Germline CDR1 and CDR2: SQVTM and ANQGSEA. CDR3 length: 12 amino acids. Trimming took off 4 bases at V and 9 bases at J, with 15 bases between the two ends. The CDR3 sequence is CSVASGMEAQYF. The CDR3 DNA sequence: TGCAGCGTTGCGTCGGGGATGGAAGCCCAGTACTTC.

The V gene is TRBV4-1, the J gene TRBJ2-3, with D perhaps TRBD2 (5 bases). Germline V CDR1 and CDR2: MGHRA, YSYEKL. The V gene lost 8 bases and the J gene lost 0 bases, with 30 bases spanning the gap. The length of the CDR3 is 20 residues. CDR3 sequence: CASSTPRASGTAGSTDTQYF. The CDR3 DNA reads TGCGCCAGCTCCACACCGAGGGCCAGCGGAACCGCAGGTAGCACAGATACGCAGTATTTT.

This clonotype was found many times. This chain uses TRBV3-1 with TRBJ2-4; D might be TRBD2 (5 bases). V was cut by 3 bases and J by 1 base, with 13 bases left in between. Germline CDR1 is LGHDT and CDR2 is YNNKEL (reference sequence). The CDR3 has 16 amino acids. The CDR3 loop is CASSHSAWEAKNIQYF. DNA for the CDR3: TGTGCCAGCAGCCATTCCGCTTGGGAGGCCAAAAACATTCAGTACTTC.

This clonotype was seen many times. J is TRBJ2-7 and V is TRBV7-2; 7 positions agree with TRBD2. The CDR3 extends over 15 amino acids. With V trimmed by 5 bases and J by 2 bases, 9 bases remained unmatched. Germline CDR1 and CDR2: SGHTA and FQGNSA. The CDR3 loop is CASSPRAAGPYEQYF. DNA for the CDR3: TGTGCCAGCAGCCCGAGGGCAGCGGGACCCTACGAGCAGTACTTC.

This clonotype was detected ten times or more. The chain combines TRBV5-6 with TRBJ1-4; possible D gene TRBD1, 6 bases. Germline CDR1 is SGHDT and CDR2 is YYEEEE. The CDR3 totals 15 residues. V lost 0 bases and J 3 bases, leaving 9 bases between the germline ends. Written as DNA, the CDR3 is TGTGCCAGCAGCTTGGGAACAGGGCCTAATGAAAAACTGTTTTTT. Its protein product is CASSLGTGPNEKLFF.

This clonotype was counted at least ten times. In nucleotides, the CDR3 is TGTGCCAGCAGCTGGGACAGGCGCCCCTCCCATGGCTACACCTTC. It is translated as CASSWDRRPSHGYTF. V is TRBV7-2 and J is TRBJ1-2, with 8 positions matching TRBD1. CDR3 size: 15 residues. The V and J ends lost 4 bases and 6 bases, in that order; junction bases with no gene match: 10. CDR1 is SGHTA, CDR2 FQGNSA, per germline. Looking up the rest from reference TRBV7-2 and TRBJ1-2 gives the full variable domain: GAGVSQSPSNKVTEKGKDVELRCDPISGHTALYWYRQSLGQGLEFLIYFQGNSAPDKSGLPSDRFSAERTGGSVSTLTIQRTQQEDSAVYLCASSWDRRPSHGYTFGSGTRLTVV.

There are many counts of this clonotype. The chain combines TRBV20-1 with TRBJ2-5, with 8 bases aligning to TRBD2. This CDR3 is 13 amino acids long. V lost 3 bases and J lost 1; bases outside the gene matches: 1. Germline loops: CDR1 DFQATT, CDR2 SNEGSKA (reference sequence). CDR3 in amino acids: CSASGTSQETQYF. The CDR3, as DNA: TGCAGTGCTAGTGGGACTAGCCAAGAGACCCAGTACTTC.

This clonotype was counted at least ten times. This chain joins TRBV7-3 and TRBJ2-2, with 8 bases identical to TRBD2. This CDR3 is 19 amino acids long. The germline CDR1 and CDR2 sequences are SGHTA and FQGTGA. The J segment lost 3 bases and the V segment lost 3 bases, leaving 15 bases of the junction unmatched. This CDR3 reads CASSFPGRGVSGDTGELFF. The DNA for the CDR3 is TGTGCCAGCAGCTTCCCCGGGAGGGGGGTATCGGGCGACACCGGGGAGCTGTTTTTT.

This clonotype was counted ten times or more. The chain employs TRBV7-2 and TRBJ2-1; D tentatively reads TRBD1 or TRBD2 (5 bases each). Germline values: CDR1 SGHTA, CDR2 FQGNSA. V lost 1 base and J 12 bases, leaving 13 bases between the germline ends. The CDR3 is made up of 13 amino acids. CDR3 amino acids: CASSLESAGGQFF. Here the CDR3 DNA reads TGTGCCAGCAGCTTAGAGTCGGCTGGGGGGCAGTTCTTC. Full variable domain (rest looked up from reference TRBV7-2 and TRBJ2-1): GAGVSQSPSNKVTEKGKDVELRCDPISGHTALYWYRQSLGQGLEFLIYFQGNSAPDKSGLPSDRFSAERTGGSVSTLTIQRTQQEDSAVYLCASSLESAGGQFFGPGTRLTVL.

This clonotype has ten or more counts. V and J are TRBV5-1 and TRBJ2-2; D is uncertain. The germline CDR1 and CDR2 sequences are SGHRS and YFSETQ. Trimming shortened V by 0 bases and J by 3 bases, and 9 bases separated the two germline ends. The CDR3 has 15 residues. The CDR3 sequence is CASSLGAGDTGELFF. The CDR3 bases are TGCGCCAGCAGCTTGGGAGCAGGAGACACCGGGGAGCTGTTTTTT. The complete variable domain, with remaining parts taken from reference TRBV5-1 and TRBJ2-2, reads KAGVTQTPRYLIKTRGQQVTLSCSPISGHRSVSWYQQTPGQGLQFLFEYFSETQRNKGNFPGRFSGRQFSNSRSEMNVSTLELGDSALYLCASSLGAGDTGELFFGEGSRLTVL.